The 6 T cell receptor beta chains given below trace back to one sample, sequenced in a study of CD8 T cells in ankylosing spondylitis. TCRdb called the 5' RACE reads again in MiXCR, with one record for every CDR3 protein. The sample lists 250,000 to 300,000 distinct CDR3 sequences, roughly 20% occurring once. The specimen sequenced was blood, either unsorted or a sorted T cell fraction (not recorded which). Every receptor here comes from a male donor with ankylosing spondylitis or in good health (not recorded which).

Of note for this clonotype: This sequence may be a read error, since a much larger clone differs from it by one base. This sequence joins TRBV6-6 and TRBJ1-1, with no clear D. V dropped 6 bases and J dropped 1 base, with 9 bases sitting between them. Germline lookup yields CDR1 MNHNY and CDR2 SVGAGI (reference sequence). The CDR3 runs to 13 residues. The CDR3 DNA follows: TGTGCCAGCAGACTAGGGAGGAACACTGAAGCTTTCTTT. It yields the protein CASRLGRNTEAFF.

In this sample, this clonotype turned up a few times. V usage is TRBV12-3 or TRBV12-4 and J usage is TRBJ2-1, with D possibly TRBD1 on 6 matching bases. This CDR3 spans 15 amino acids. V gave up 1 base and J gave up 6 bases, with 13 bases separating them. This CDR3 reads CASSLDGTGSNEQFF. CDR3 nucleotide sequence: TGTGCCAGCAGTTTAGACGGTACAGGGAGCAATGAGCAGTTCTTC.

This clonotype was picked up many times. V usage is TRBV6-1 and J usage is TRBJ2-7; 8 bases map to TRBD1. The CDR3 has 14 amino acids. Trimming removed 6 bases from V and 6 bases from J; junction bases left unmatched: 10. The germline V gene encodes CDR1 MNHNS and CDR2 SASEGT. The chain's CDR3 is CASSLNGQGSEQYV. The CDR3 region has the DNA TGTGCCAGCAGCCTAAATGGACAGGGAAGCGAGCAGTACGTC.

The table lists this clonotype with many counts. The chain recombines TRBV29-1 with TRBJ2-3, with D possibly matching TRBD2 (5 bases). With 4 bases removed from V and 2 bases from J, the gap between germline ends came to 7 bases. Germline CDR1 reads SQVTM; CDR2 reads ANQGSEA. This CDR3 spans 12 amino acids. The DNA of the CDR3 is TGCAGCGTTGCGGGGAACACAGATACGCAGTATTTT. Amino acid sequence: CSVAGNTDTQYF.

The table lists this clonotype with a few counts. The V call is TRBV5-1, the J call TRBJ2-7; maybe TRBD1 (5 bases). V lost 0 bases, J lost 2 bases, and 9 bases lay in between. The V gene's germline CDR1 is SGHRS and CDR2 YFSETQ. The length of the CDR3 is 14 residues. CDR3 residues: CASSLGPGPYEQYV. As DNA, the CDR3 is TGCGCCAGCAGCTTGGGCCCAGGGCCCTACGAGCAGTACGTC.

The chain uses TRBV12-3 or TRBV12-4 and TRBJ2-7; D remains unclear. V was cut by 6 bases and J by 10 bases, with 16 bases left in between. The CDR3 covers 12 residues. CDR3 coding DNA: TGTGCCAGCAGCCAACACGTGGGCTTACAGTACGTC. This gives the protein CASSQHVGLQYV.